Detailed here is one TCR beta chain. Its antigen is not identified. The data stem from a study of cytomegalovirus exposure and HLA in healthy donors. The PCR made use of 60 Vbeta and 13 Jbeta primers. Libraries were prepared by immunoSEQ multiplex PCR; TCRdb keeps only in-frame clonotypes and omits some of them. The data contain more than 85,000 clones, 63% of them singletons. Notes on the study in general: Reports showed the classifier diagnosing cytomegalovirus status with high specificity and sensitivity. Common viral pathogens (according to a later analysis) appeared linked to several of the most significant clusters.

Per germline, CDR1 SGHDT and CDR2 YYEEEE. The CDR3 is made up of 14 amino acids. The V end lost 5 bases, the J end lost 5 bases, and 17 bases lay between the germline ends. V gene TRBV5-6 combines with J gene TRBJ2-7; tentatively, D is TRBD1 (6 bases). The sequencing sample was made of PBMCs. This TCR came from a woman in her twenties or thirties in good health and CMV-seronegative. This CDR3 is CASRRGPGADEQYF. DNA for the CDR3: TGTGCCAGCAGAAGGGGCCCAGGGGCCGACGAGCAGTACTTC.